Listed below are T cell receptor beta chains from one sample, sequenced in a study of PD-1 blockade in classical Hodgkin lymphoma. Some clones are missing from TCRdb's copy, which holds only in-frame ones; the method was immunoSEQ multiplex PCR. The data hold over 15,000 clones, with around 80% observed a single time. Sequencing was performed on peripheral blood mononuclear cells (PBMCs), taken before the second cycle of nivolumab. The receptors stem from a human donor with classical Hodgkin lymphoma. The CDR3 runs from the conserved cysteine through the conserved F or W. A D gene is named only where the DNA matches it firmly. Some rows have no size entry. The others give once, few or many, or a class for an expanded clone.

abundance	d_gene	j_gene	v_gene	CDR3nt	CDR3aa
NA	TRBD2	TRBJ2-2	TRBV7-7	TGTGCTAGCAGCTTAGACGACGGGGGGTACGGCGGGGAGCTGTTTTTT	CASSLDDGGYGGELFF
NA	NA	TRBJ2-1	TRBV2	TGTGCCAGTCAAACGGGGTATAATGAGCAGTTCTTC	CASQTGYNEQFF
NA	NA	TRBJ2-2	TRBV6-4	TGTGCCAGCAGTCTCGAGGGGGGTAGCGGGGAGCTGTTTTTT	CASSLEGGSGELFF
NA	NA	TRBJ1-1	TRBV20-1	TGCAGTGGGGCAAACGACCTGACTTTCTTT	CSGANDLTFF
NA	NA	TRBJ2-1	TRBV6-6	TGTGCCAGCAGTTACTCGAGGGTCTACAATGAGCAGTTCTTC	CASSYSRVYNEQFF
medium-sized	NA	TRBJ1-2	TRBV7-2	TGTGCCAGCAGCTTGCGGACCCCCAACTATGGCTACACCTTC	CASSLRTPNYGYTF
NA	TRBD1	TRBJ1-1	TRBV19	TGTGCCAGTAGTATTGGAGGGGGCGGGATGAACACTGAAGCTTTCTTT	CASSIGGGGMNTEAFF
NA	NA	TRBJ2-5	TRBV7-6	TGTGCCAGCAGCTCCCCTTCATTTGGAGGGTACGAGACCCAGTACTTC	CASSSPSFGGYETQYF
NA	NA	TRBJ2-2	TRBV5-1	TGCGCCAGCAGCTTGGGGGACATTCACACCGGGGAGCTGTTTTTT	CASSLGDIHTGELFF
once	TRBD2	TRBJ2-3	TRBV2	TGTGCCAGCAGTTATGAGCGGGGGCCCAACACAGATACGCAGTATTTT	CASSYERGPNTDTQYF
NA	NA	TRBJ2-3	TRBV4-1	TGCGCCAGCAGCACCCCATCGAGGGTGCAAACAGATACGCAGTATTTT	CASSTPSRVQTDTQYF
NA	TRBD2	TRBJ2-3	TRBV9	TGTGCCAGCAGCGTAGAAACCGGGGGGAGGGCAGATACGCAGTATTTT	CASSVETGGRADTQYF
NA	TRBD1	TRBJ2-5	TRBV5-1	TGCGCCAGCAGCTTGTCGGGACAGCCTATCCAAGAGACCCAGTACTTC	CASSLSGQPIQETQYF
NA	NA	TRBJ2-2	TRBV7-9	TGTGCCAGCAGCCATCAGAGGGCGAACACCGGGGAGCTGTTTTTT	CASSHQRANTGELFF
few	NA	TRBJ2-2	TRBV5-1	TGCGCCAGCAGCTTGGTCGTTAGAGAGGGCCCCTTGTTCGGGGAGCTGTTTTTT	CASSLVVREGPLFGELFF
NA	TRBD1	TRBJ1-4	TRBV7-6	TGTGCCAGCAGCTTAGCGCGGGACAGGGGATGGGAAAAACTGTTTTTT	CASSLARDRGWEKLFF
NA	NA	TRBJ2-7	TRBV7-9	TGTGCCAGCAGCTCCGAACTCGAGCAGTACTTC	CASSSELEQYF
NA	TRBD1	TRBJ1-4	TRBV29-1	TGCAGCGCTTGGACAGGGGGCGATGAAAAACTGTTTTTT	CSAWTGGDEKLFF
NA	NA	TRBJ2-7	TRBV7-2	TGTGCCAGCAGCCCAGAATTTTTTTCCTACGAGCAGTACTTC	CASSPEFFSYEQYF
NA	NA	TRBJ1-3	TRBV2	TGTGCCAGCAGTCGAGAAACAGGGTACTCTGGAAACACCATATATTTT	CASSRETGYSGNTIYF
NA	NA	TRBJ2-2	TRBV7-3	TGTGCCAGCAGCCCCCTTCCGACAGGAGTCGGCGGGGAGCTGTTTTTT	CASSPLPTGVGGELFF
medium-sized	TRBD1	TRBJ1-1	TRBV12-5	TGTGCTAGTGAGACAGGGCGAGTGGGGGTCACTGAAGCTTTCTTT	CASETGRVGVTEAFF
NA	TRBD2	TRBJ2-6	TRBV7-8	TGTGCCAGCAGCCCCCTCTTCAGCGGGGTTCAGTCCAGTCTTCTGACTTTC	CASSPLFSGVQSSLLTF
NA	NA	TRBJ1-2	TRBV19	TGTGCCAGTAGTATCTGGGGCTCCCATGGCTACACCTTC	CASSIWGSHGYTF
NA	NA	TRBJ1-6	TRBV4-1	TGCGCCAGCAGCCTCAGGACAAGAGGGGACTATAATTCACCCCTCCACTTT	CASSLRTRGDYNSPLHF
NA	TRBD2	TRBJ2-5	TRBV7-9	TGTGCCAGCAGCTTAGTAGCGGGGGGGCCCGGAGAGACCCAGTACTTC	CASSLVAGGPGETQYF
NA	NA	TRBJ2-2	TRBV7-2	TGTGCCAGCAGCCCATGGGCAGAATCCGGTGGGCTGTTTTTT	CASSPWAESGGLFF
NA	TRBD2	TRBJ2-7	TRBV5-1	TGCGCCAGCAGCCTCGGCGGGGGGTACGGGCAGCACGAGCAGTACTTC	CASSLGGGYGQHEQYF
NA	NA	TRBJ2-3	TRBV7-3	TGTGCCAGCAGCTTAGCTGGACGAGAGGTAGATACGCAGTATTTT	CASSLAGREVDTQYF
NA	NA	TRBJ2-7	TRBV5-1	TGCGCCAGCAGCTTGACCACCGCTACCGGATACAGGGAGAGCGAGCAGTACTTC	CASSLTTATGYRESEQYF
NA	TRBD1	TRBJ1-1	TRBV7-6	TGTGCCAGCAGCTTAGAGGTAGGGACAGGGGCCTCTGAAGCTTTCTTT	CASSLEVGTGASEAFF
NA	TRBD1	TRBJ1-2	TRBV6-6	TGTGCCAGCAGTTCCTACAGGGGGTATGGCTACACCTTC	CASSSYRGYGYTF
NA	NA	TRBJ2-1	TRBV7-3	TGTGCCAGCAGCACTTCAGCGGGCTCCTACAATGAGCAGTTCTTC	CASSTSAGSYNEQFF
NA	NA	TRBJ1-4	TRBV27	TGTGCCAGCAGTCATGGGGGGGAAAAACTGTTTTTT	CASSHGGEKLFF
NA	TRBD2	TRBJ2-5	TRBV7-2	TGTGCCAGCAGCGGACGGGCCGGGGGGGGAGAGACCCAGTACTTC	CASSGRAGGGETQYF
NA	TRBD1	TRBJ1-2	TRBV4-1	TGCGCAAGCGGCGTACAGGGGGGGTATGGCTACACCTTC	CASGVQGGYGYTF
NA	TRBD2	TRBJ2-7	TRBV15	TGTGCCACCAGCAGAGGGACTAGCGCGTCCGAGCAGTACTTC	CATSRGTSASEQYF
once	NA	TRBJ1-1	TRBV5-5	TGTGCCAGCAGCCAGGGACGGGTGAACACTGAAGCTTTCTTT	CASSQGRVNTEAFF